These 5 T cell receptor beta chains came from one sample sequenced in a study of a mutant IDH1 vaccine in newly diagnosed glioma (TCRdb year 2021). Their cognate antigens are unknown. Libraries were built with the immunoSEQ multiplex PCR assay. The immuneACCESS repertoire file appears here via TCRdb, limited to in-frame rearrangements. These files lack a portion of the clones; in checked studies, under half of the deficit traces to unresolved V genes, and the cause of the others is not known. For this sample there are 40,000 to 45,000 clones; approximately 76% appear just once. The ten largest clones represent 5.3% of the sample. The sample's time point label, in plain terms: week 23, last vaccination. Each vaccine dose was 300 ug of a 20-mer mutant IDH1 peptide in Montanide, given subcutaneously with topical imiquimod. The sequencing here drew on PBMCs, taken from a glioma patient whose treatment included an IDH1 peptide vaccine. The receptors were sampled from a middle-aged man with glioma.

The rearrangement links TRBV27 to TRBJ2-7; D call uncertain. Trimming removed 5 bases from V and 4 bases from J, with 9 bases in between. The CDR3 length is 12 residues. Per the germline V gene, CDR1 is MNHEY and CDR2 is SMNVEV (reference sequence). CDR3 in amino acids: CASSPIIYEQYF. CDR3 nucleotides: TGTGCCAGCAGTCCCATAATTTACGAGCAGTACTTC.

This clone was detected only a few times. V is TRBV29-1 and J is TRBJ1-6; 8 bases are shared with TRBD1. The germline CDR1 and CDR2 sequences are SQVTM and ANQGSEA. The CDR3 sequence is 13 residues long. The J segment lost 6 bases and the V segment lost 6 bases, leaving 4 bases of the junction unmatched. For the CDR3, the DNA is TGCAGCGTGGGACAGGCCCTTAATTCACCCCTCCACTTT. It yields the protein CSVGQALNSPLHF. The full variable domain, completed using reference TRBV29-1 and TRBJ1-6, is SAVISQKPSRDICQRGTSLTIQCQVDSQVTMMFWYRQQPGQSLTLIATANQGSEATYESGFVIDKFPISRPNLTFSTLTVSNMSPEDSSIYLCSVGQALNSPLHFGNGTRLTVT.

This chain links TRBV2 with TRBJ2-1; TRBD1 matches 7 bases. J gave up 6 bases and V 10 bases, and 15 bases lay outside the gene matches. This CDR3 spans 15 amino acids. Germline CDR1 reads SNHLY; CDR2 reads FYNNEI. Here the CDR3 DNA reads TGTGCCACCATCTCCCGCTTAGACAGGGCCAATGAGCAGTTCTTC. It is translated as CATISRLDRANEQFF.

The rearrangement links TRBV7-8 to TRBJ1-5, with D maybe TRBD1 (5 bases). Germline V gives CDR1 SGHVS, CDR2 FQNEAQ. The ends were cut back, 0 bases at V and 1 base at J, with 16 bases in the middle. There are 18 residues in the CDR3. The chain's CDR3 is CASSLAFAGTGSNQPQHF. DNA for the CDR3: TGTGCCAGCAGCTTAGCGTTTGCAGGGACGGGGAGCAATCAGCCCCAGCATTTT.

The chain employs TRBV27 and TRBJ1-1; 8 nucleotides line up with TRBD1. Trimming removed 6 bases from V and 4 bases from J; junction bases left unmatched: 7. The length of the CDR3 is 14 residues. Germline lookup yields CDR1 MNHEY and CDR2 SMNVEV (reference sequence). The CDR3 DNA reads TGTGCCAGCAGCCAACAGGGGGTGTTCACTGAAGCTTTCTTT. Translating it yields CASSQQGVFTEAFF.